The source of this TCR beta chain is a study of PD-1 blockade in mismatch repair-deficient tumors. PCR or immunohistochemistry showed mismatch repair deficiency in every enrolled patient. TCR sequencing covered a few patients who responded to pembrolizumab. The repertoire was sequenced with immunoSEQ multiplex PCR; TCRdb's copy has only in-frame clones and lacks some. The repertoire holds around 100,000 clones, with roughly 80% as singletons. Trimming cost V 4 bases and J 7 bases, with 19 bases left between them. The CDR3 runs 15 residues. Germline V gene lookup returns CDR1 LNHNV and CDR2 YYDKDF (reference sequence).

The sample consisted of peripheral blood, taken approximately 64 weeks after starting pembrolizumab. This chain uses TRBV15 with TRBJ1-2, with D perhaps matching TRBD1 (6 bases). The clonotype originates from an adult with mismatch repair-deficient cancer. CDR3 DNA: TGTGCCACCAGCAAGGCGCTCGTGGGGGCGATTGGCTACACCTTC. Protein product: CATSKALVGAIGYTF.